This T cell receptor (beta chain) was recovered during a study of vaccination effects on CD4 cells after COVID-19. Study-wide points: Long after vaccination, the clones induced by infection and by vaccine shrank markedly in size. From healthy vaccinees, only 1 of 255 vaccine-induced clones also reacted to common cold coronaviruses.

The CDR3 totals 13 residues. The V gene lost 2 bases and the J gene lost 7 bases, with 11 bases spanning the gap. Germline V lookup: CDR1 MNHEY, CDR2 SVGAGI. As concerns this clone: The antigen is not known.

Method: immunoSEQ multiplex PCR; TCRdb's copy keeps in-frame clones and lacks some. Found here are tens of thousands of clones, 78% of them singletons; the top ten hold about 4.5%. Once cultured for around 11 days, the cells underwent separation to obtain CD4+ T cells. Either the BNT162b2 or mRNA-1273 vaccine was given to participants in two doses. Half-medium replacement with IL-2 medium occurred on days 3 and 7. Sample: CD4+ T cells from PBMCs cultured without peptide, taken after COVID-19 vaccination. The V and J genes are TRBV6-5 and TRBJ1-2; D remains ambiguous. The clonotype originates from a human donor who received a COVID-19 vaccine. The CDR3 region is CASSYGQFGGYTF. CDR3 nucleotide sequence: TGTGCCAGCAGTTACGGGCAGTTTGGTGGCTACACCTTC.